This is a list of T cell receptor beta chains from one sample in a study of OX40 agonist ivuxolimab in advanced cancers. TCRdb keeps only in-frame clones here, not all; method: immunoSEQ multiplex PCR. The sample contains over 60,000 clones, 84% of which appear only once. The sequences come from CD4+ or CD8+ T cells sorted from blood, collected in a trial of the OX40 agonist ivuxolimab. The receptors were gathered from an adult with an advanced solid tumor such as melanoma, head and neck, liver or kidney cancer. CDR3s include the opening cysteine and the closing phenylalanine or tryptophan. The D gene is left open where the match is weak. Some rows have no size entry. The others give once, few or many, or a class for an expanded clone.

d_gene	v_gene	abundance	j_gene	len	CDR3nt	CDR3aa
TRBD1	TRBV28	NA	TRBJ2-5	14	TGTGCCAGCAGTTCAAACAGGGGTCCAGAGACCCAGTACTTC	CASSSNRGPETQYF
NA	TRBV4-3	NA	TRBJ2-1	14	TGCGCCAGCAGCCAAGAGAGGGGGTCCAATGAGCAGTTCTTC	CASSQERGSNEQFF
TRBD1	TRBV7-9	once	TRBJ2-6	17	TGTGCCAGCAGCCCTGGGACAGGGTGGGCTGGGGCCAACGTCCTGACTTTC	CASSPGTGWAGANVLTF
NA	TRBV29-1	NA	TRBJ1-5	13	TGCAGCGTTGGACCCGACCATAATCAGCCCCAGCATTTT	CSVGPDHNQPQHF
NA	TRBV10-3	few	TRBJ1-1	14	TGTGCCATCAGTGAAAATTATATGAACACTGAAGCTTTCTTT	CAISENYMNTEAFF
NA	TRBV18	NA	TRBJ1-1	13	TGTGCCAGCTCACCAAGACCCAACACTGAAGCTTTCTTT	CASSPRPNTEAFF
TRBD1	TRBV19	NA	TRBJ2-3	16	TGTGCCAGTAGTATGAGGACAGGGCACCGCACAGATACGCAGTATTTT	CASSMRTGHRTDTQYF
NA	TRBV27	NA	TRBJ1-5	13	TGTGCCAGCAGTTTTTCCAGAAATCAGCCCCAGCATTTT	CASSFSRNQPQHF
NA	TRBV20-1	NA	TRBJ1-1	11	TGCAGTGCTAGGGGCAGGGCTGAAGCTTTCTTT	CSARGRAEAFF
NA	TRBV11-2	NA	TRBJ1-1	12	TGTGCCAGCAGGGAGGGCGGCCGTGAAGCTTTCTTT	CASREGGREAFF
TRBD2	TRBV9	NA	TRBJ2-1	13	TGTGCCAGCTCTAGCGGAACGTACAATGAGCAGTTCTTC	CASSSGTYNEQFF
TRBD2	TRBV6-5	NA	TRBJ2-6	16	TGTGCCAGCACTCACTCGGGGGGGACCGGGGCCAACGTCCTGACTTTC	CASTHSGGTGANVLTF
NA	TRBV6-1	NA	TRBJ1-1	13	TGTGCCAGCAGTGTGGAGGGGTTCACTGAAGCTTTCTTT	CASSVEGFTEAFF
NA	TRBV5-5	NA	TRBJ2-7	13	TGTGCCAGCAGCGATGGACAGTCCTACGAGCAGTACTTC	CASSDGQSYEQYF
NA	TRBV21-1	NA	TRBJ1-3	11	TGTGCCAGTAAAACTGGAAACACCATATATTTT	CASKTGNTIYF
TRBD1	TRBV2	once	TRBJ1-5	15	TGTGCCAGCAGTACCCGACAGGGGCAGGAGCAGCCCCAGCATTTT	CASSTRQGQEQPQHF
NA	TRBV28	NA	TRBJ2-7	16	TGTGCCAGCAGTTTGCCCGTGGGAAGGCATAACTACGAGCAGTACTTC	CASSLPVGRHNYEQYF
NA	TRBV27	NA	TRBJ2-2	15	TGTGCCAGCAGCGCGACTGGTACCCACACCGGGGAGCTGTTTTTT	CASSATGTHTGELFF
NA	TRBV5-1	NA	TRBJ1-4	16	TGCGCCAGCAGCCTTCGACAGGCTGCAACTAATGAAAAACTGTTTTTT	CASSLRQAATNEKLFF
TRBD1	TRBV19	NA	TRBJ1-2	15	TGTGCCAGTAGTATACCTACCAGGGGGAGCTATGGCTACACCTTC	CASSIPTRGSYGYTF
NA	TRBV18	NA	TRBJ1-1	13	TGTGCCAGCTCAGGGGATGGTCGGACTGAAGCTTTCTTT	CASSGDGRTEAFF
TRBD1	TRBV6-6	NA	TRBJ2-7	14	TGTGCCAGCAGTTACGGGCAGGGGGCTTACGAGCAGTACTTC	CASSYGQGAYEQYF
NA	TRBV4-3	NA	TRBJ1-3	17	TGCGCCAGCAGCCAAGGAGGCGCCGCGAGCTCTGGAAACACCATATATTTT	CASSQGGAASSGNTIYF
TRBD1	TRBV18	NA	TRBJ2-7	13	TGTGCCAGCTCACAGGGGACAGCCTACGAGCAGTACTTC	CASSQGTAYEQYF
NA	TRBV19	NA	TRBJ1-5	13	TGTGCCAGTAATGACAGAAACAATCAGCCCCAGCATTTT	CASNDRNNQPQHF
NA	TRBV14	NA	TRBJ2-7	15	TGTGCCAGCAGCCAAGTCCGGGTCCCAATCAACGAGCAGTACTTC	CASSQVRVPINEQYF
TRBD1	TRBV29-1	NA	TRBJ2-7	12	TGCAGCGTTGTACAGGGGGTATACGAGCAGTACTTC	CSVVQGVYEQYF
TRBD2	TRBV4-1	NA	TRBJ2-1	15	TGCGCCAGCAGCCAAGATACGCGGAGCGGGGCTGAGCAGTTCTTC	CASSQDTRSGAEQFF
NA	TRBV6-6	NA	TRBJ1-6	12	TGTGCCAGCAGTTACCTGGGACACCCCCTCCACTTT	CASSYLGHPLHF
NA	TRBV18	NA	TRBJ1-2	15	TGTGCCAGCTCACCCCTCGGGCCTGGGAACTATGGCTACACCTTC	CASSPLGPGNYGYTF
TRBD1	TRBV11-1	NA	TRBJ2-1	16	TGTGCCAGCAGCTATGGGCGACAGGGTAATAGGGATGAGCAGTTCTTC	CASSYGRQGNRDEQFF
TRBD1	TRBV28	NA	TRBJ1-6	18	TGTGCCAGCAGCCGCCCACCGGGACAGGGATACTATAATTCACCCCTCCACTTT	CASSRPPGQGYYNSPLHF
NA	TRBV28	NA	TRBJ1-6	11	TGTGCCAGCAGTTTAGTGGGTTTCCTCCACTTT	CASSLVGFLHF
NA	TRBV28	NA	TRBJ2-3	11	TGTCTTACCGCTCTGGCGAATACGCAGTATTTT	CLTALANTQYF
NA	TRBV7-9	NA	TRBJ1-2	12	TGTGCCAGCAGCTTAGTGGCCGGGGGCTACACCTTC	CASSLVAGGYTF
NA	TRBV4-3	NA	TRBJ1-6	14	TGCGCCAGCAGCCAAGGACCGGGGGGTTCACCCCTCCACTTT	CASSQGPGGSPLHF
NA	TRBV5-1	NA	TRBJ2-3	15	TGCGCCAGCAGCTCGACTGGGAGAGACACAGATACGCAGTATTTT	CASSSTGRDTDTQYF
NA	TRBV10-3	NA	TRBJ1-2	12	TGTGCCATCAGGGGGGACGTCTATGGCTACACCTTC	CAIRGDVYGYTF
NA	TRBV28	NA	TRBJ2-3	16	TGTGCCAGCAGTCCAGTGACAGGCGGGTTCACAGATACGCAGTATTTT	CASSPVTGGFTDTQYF
NA	TRBV5-4	NA	TRBJ2-2	14	TGTGCCAGCAGCTGGGGCTTCAACACCGGGGAGCTGTTTTTT	CASSWGFNTGELFF
NA	TRBV7-2	NA	TRBJ2-5	13	TGTGCCAGCAGCTTATGGGGTCAAGAGACCCAGTACTTC	CASSLWGQETQYF
NA	TRBV30	once	TRBJ1-1	13	TGTGCCTGGAGAGACGGAAGGAACACTGAAGCTTTCTTT	CAWRDGRNTEAFF
NA	TRBV28	NA	TRBJ1-2	11	TGTGCCAGCAGTTTTAGGTATGGCTACACCTTC	CASSFRYGYTF
NA	TRBV28	once	TRBJ1-2	14	TGTGCCACCAGACCCAGCGTCCAGATAGATGGCTACACCTTC	CATRPSVQIDGYTF